What follows describes a single TCR beta chain. Its antigen is unknown. The same CDR3 arises from other DNA sequences in this sample as well. This sample was included in a study of cytomegalovirus exposure and HLA in healthy donors. Overall study: A preliminary data release comprised around 90 million unique TCRs obtained from HLA-typed donors. Across 350 to 400 genotyped donors, just over 80% landed in the Caucasian-associated ancestry cluster.

Whole-study findings and limits: It was in a later analysis that TCR association rates were seen to vary by HLA locus, highest for DRB1 and lowest for HLA-C. A few chains linked to CMV were shown in vitro to be specific for CMV antigens.

This PCR relied on a set of 60 Vbeta primers and 13 Jbeta primers. Sequencing used immunoSEQ multiplex PCR; TCRdb keeps in-frame clones, though not all of them. The table has about 110,000 clones, about 86% seen once. Germline assignment: CDR1 SEHNR and CDR2 FQNEAQ (reference sequence). There are 16 residues in the CDR3. V lost 5 bases and J 2 bases, leaving 18 bases between the germline ends. The TCR sequence derives from a woman under 40 in good health and CMV-seronegative. J is TRBJ2-5 and V is TRBV7-9; tentatively, D is TRBD1 (5 bases). Sequenced material: PBMCs. The CDR3: CASSTRTQGVQETQYF. CDR3 DNA: TGTGCCAGCAGCACCCGTACCCAGGGTGTGCAAGAGACCCAGTACTTC.